What follows is one T cell receptor (beta chain) and its context. The data are from a study of T cell changes during pregnancy in multiple sclerosis. The protocol was immunoSEQ multiplex PCR, while the TCRdb copy is restricted to in-frame clones and leaves out a portion. The data hold fewer than 80,000 clones, with around 90% observed a single time. This CDR3 has 18 residues. Between the trimmed V and J ends, which lost 0 bases and 0 bases, there was a span of 15 bases. Germline V gives CDR1 LGHNA, CDR2 YSLEER. The receptor was isolated from a female donor in good health, enrolled as a control in a pregnancy study. The sample here was CD4+ T cells from peripheral blood mononuclear cells, taken in the third trimester of pregnancy. The chain recombines TRBV4-3 with TRBJ1-3; no definite D call. The CDR3 DNA follows: TGCGCCAGCAGCCAAGAGCGCGGGAGCAGTTACTCTGGAAACACCATATATTTT. Amino acids: CASSQERGSSYSGNTIYF.